The 2 T cell receptor beta chains listed next were all sequenced from one sample in a study of T cells in Graves' hyperthyroidism and ophthalmopathy. Researchers took RNA transcripts and amplified the TCR beta CDR3 regions from them. An initial round of RT-PCR targeting the TCR CDR3 relied on the HTBI primer set. Using its own MiXCR run on the multiplex PCR reads, TCRdb lists one record per CDR3 protein. The sample yields hundreds of thousands of distinct CDR3 sequences, less than 30% seen once. Sequencing input: blood. The receptors were sampled from a man aged 35 to 55 with Graves' hyperthyroidism that later progressed to Graves' ophthalmopathy.

V is TRBV27 and J is TRBJ2-7; no clear D. V lost 3 bases, J lost 5 bases, and 14 bases lay in between. The V gene's germline CDR1 is MNHEY and CDR2 SMNVEV (reference sequence). This CDR3 has 14 amino acids. The CDR3 bases are TGTGCCAGCAGTTTTTCCTCGACTTTGGACGAGCAGTACTTC. Amino acids: CASSFSSTLDEQYF.

This clonotype was seen at least ten times. The rearrangement links TRBV4-1 to TRBJ2-5; 8 bases match TRBD2. The germline CDR1 and CDR2 sequences are MGHRA and YSYEKL. CDR3 length: 18 residues. J was trimmed by 2 bases and V by 1 base; bases with no gene match: 12. CDR3 region: CASSQVRGSGSWQETQYF. The CDR3 nucleotides are TGCGCCAGCAGCCAAGTGCGGGGGAGCGGGAGTTGGCAAGAGACCCAGTACTTC.